Listed below are T cell receptor beta chains from one sample, sequenced in a study of blood T cells in healthy people across ages. TCRdb independently ran MiXCR on the 5' RACE reads; one entry per CDR3 protein. The sample holds approximately 1,000,000 distinct CDR3 sequences, 30% to 40% seen once. The sequenced sample was blood. The source of these receptors is a man younger than 35 in good health. Each CDR3 is given with its conserved first and last residue. A D gene is named only where the DNA matches it firmly. Part of the rows lack a size; the others show once, few, many or a class for expanded clones.

TRBV12-3/TRBV12-4	.	TRBJ1-2	few	CASKLGTGYTF	TGTGCCAGCAAGCTAGGGACTGGCTACACCTTC
TRBV12-3/TRBV12-4	.	TRBJ1-4	once	CASSPHIKKLFF	TGTGCCAGCAGCCCCCACATAAAAAAACTGTTTTTT
TRBV9	.	TRBJ2-5	.	CASSATNQETQYF	TGTGCCAGCAGCGCCACTAACCAAGAGACCCAGTACTTC
TRBV7-2	TRBD1	TRBJ1-2	.	CASRPLTGTYGYTF	TGTGCCAGCAGGCCTCTGACAGGGACCTATGGCTACACCTTC
TRBV7-2	.	TRBJ1-1	.	CASSLPASTEAFF	TGTGCCAGCAGCTTACCGGCCAGCACTGAAGCTTTCTTT
TRBV20-1	TRBD1	TRBJ2-1	few	CSARDLRGRDNEQFF	TGCAGTGCTAGAGATCTAAGGGGGCGTGACAATGAGCAGTTCTTC
TRBV29-1	.	TRBJ2-3	.	CSVDAPGVADTQYF	TGCAGCGTTGATGCCCCCGGGGTGGCAGATACGCAGTATTTT
TRBV29-1	.	TRBJ1-5	.	CSADVGSNQPQHF	TGCAGCGCGGACGTCGGTAGCAATCAGCCCCAGCATTTT
TRBV5-1	.	TRBJ2-1	many	CASSLVATASYNEQFF	TGCGCCAGCAGCTTGGTAGCCACGGCCAGCTACAATGAGCAGTTCTTC
TRBV5-1	TRBD1	TRBJ2-7	.	CASSRDREYEQYF	TGCGCCAGTAGCCGGGACAGGGAATACGAGCAGTACTTC
TRBV7-2	.	TRBJ2-3	.	CASSLGLGADTQYF	TGTGCCAGCAGCTTAGGCTTGGGGGCAGATACGCAGTATTTT
TRBV2	.	TRBJ2-2	.	CASNLNGELFF	TGTGCCAGCAATTTGAACGGGGAGCTGTTTTTT
TRBV5-1	TRBD2	TRBJ2-1	.	CASRPLAGGPDEQFF	TGCGCCAGCAGACCGCTAGCGGGGGGGCCGGATGAGCAGTTCTTC
TRBV20-1	.	TRBJ2-1	.	CSTRTGEDNEQFF	TGCAGTACCCGTACGGGGGAAGACAATGAGCAGTTCTTC
TRBV20-1	.	TRBJ2-3	.	CSAPPRLGVVLKADTQYF	TGCAGTGCACCACCCCGCCTAGGCGTGGTGTTAAAGGCAGATACGCAGTATTTT
TRBV4-2	TRBD1	TRBJ1-4	.	CASSQGTGGVGERLFF	TGTGCCAGCAGCCAGGGAACAGGGGGCGTGGGGGAAAGACTGTTTTTT
TRBV7-2	.	TRBJ1-5	.	CASSSDSLNQPQHF	TGTGCCAGCAGCTCCGACAGCCTCAATCAGCCCCAGCATTTT
TRBV10-3	TRBD1	TRBJ2-2	.	CAISIQQGAGELFF	TGTGCCATCAGTATTCAACAGGGGGCCGGGGAGCTGTTTTTT
TRBV6-1	.	TRBJ1-4	.	CASSKLLIEKLFF	TGTGCCAGCAGTAAACTGCTTATCGAAAAACTGTTTTTT
TRBV6-5	.	TRBJ2-3	few	CASRQLDTQYF	TGTGCCAGCAGGCAATTGGATACGCAGTATTTT
TRBV4-3	.	TRBJ1-6	.	CASSQRDGGPYNSPLHF	TGCGCCAGCAGCCAAAGGGATGGAGGCCCCTATAATTCACCCCTCCACTTT
TRBV7-2	TRBD1	TRBJ2-1	few	CASSLRTGGWNEQFF	TGTGCCAGCAGCTTACGGACAGGGGGCTGGAATGAGCAGTTCTTC
TRBV9	TRBD1	TRBJ2-4	few	CASSAGQGAVNIQYF	TGTGCCAGCAGCGCCGGACAGGGGGCTGTAAACATTCAGTACTTC
TRBV12-3/TRBV12-4	.	TRBJ1-5	.	CASTRGGGNQPQHF	TGTGCCAGCACGCGAGGGGGTGGCAATCAGCCCCAGCATTTT
TRBV6-5	.	TRBJ1-4	.	CASSRASATNEKLFF	TGTGCCAGCAGCCGGGCCTCCGCAACTAATGAAAAACTGTTTTTT
TRBV12-3/TRBV12-4	TRBD1	TRBJ2-3	once	CASSFITGGGDTQYF	TGTGCCAGCAGTTTCATCACAGGGGGCGGGGATACGCAGTATTTT
TRBV12-3/TRBV12-4	TRBD1	TRBJ1-2	many	CASSRDRSYGYTF	TGTGCCAGCAGTCGGGACAGATCCTATGGCTACACCTTC
TRBV20-1	.	TRBJ1-5	.	CSARPADNNQPQHF	TGCAGTGCTAGGCCGGCAGATAACAATCAGCCCCAGCATTTT
TRBV9	.	TRBJ2-3	.	CASSVGGAGLTDTQYF	TGTGCCAGCAGCGTAGGGGGCGCGGGGCTGACAGATACGCAGTATTTT
TRBV30	.	TRBJ2-5	.	CAWSVRDSGYNEQYF	TGTGCCTGGAGTGTACGTGACAGCGGTTACAATGAGCAGTACTTC
TRBV12-3/TRBV12-4	TRBD2	TRBJ2-5	few	CASMGGATETQYF	TGTGCCAGCATGGGAGGGGCAACAGAGACCCAGTACTTC
TRBV12-3/TRBV12-4	.	TRBJ2-3	many	CASSYSRWGADTQYF	TGTGCCAGCAGTTACAGCCGTTGGGGCGCAGATACGCAGTATTTT
TRBV18	.	TRBJ1-1	.	CASSPKWGDTEAFF	TGTGCCAGCTCACCAAAGTGGGGGGACACTGAAGCTTTCTTT
TRBV7-9	.	TRBJ2-7	.	CASSSTSDYEQYF	TGTGCCAGCAGCTCTACTTCAGACTACGAGCAGTACTTC
TRBV7-9	TRBD1	TRBJ1-5	few	CTSSPGQGNVQPQHF	TGTACCAGCAGCCCGGGACAGGGGAACGTGCAGCCCCAGCATTTT
TRBV7-2	.	TRBJ2-5	.	CASGSSLETQYF	TGTGCCAGCGGCTCTTCCTTGGAGACCCAGTACTTC
TRBV5-1	TRBD1	TRBJ2-5	.	CTSSLVTGEAQETQYF	TGCACCAGCAGCTTGGTGACAGGGGAAGCCCAAGAGACCCAGTACTTC
TRBV27	.	TRBJ1-5	.	CASSFRVDQPQHF	TGTGCCAGCAGTTTCCGGGTGGATCAGCCCCAGCATTTT
TRBV9	.	TRBJ2-2	.	CASSLETVPNTGELFF	TGTGCCAGCAGCCTGGAAACTGTTCCGAACACCGGGGAGCTGTTTTTT
TRBV2	.	TRBJ1-5	.	CASTGGYNQPQHF	TGTGCCAGCACCGGGGGGTATAATCAGCCCCAGCATTTT
TRBV10-3	.	TRBJ1-2	.	CAISATENYGYTF	TGTGCCATCAGTGCGACAGAGAACTATGGCTACACCTTC
TRBV7-9	.	TRBJ1-1	.	CASSLGRTKEAFF	TGTGCCAGCAGCTTAGGACGGACAAAGGAAGCTTTCTTT
TRBV9	TRBD2	TRBJ2-3	.	CASSVDLAGNTDTQYF	TGTGCCAGCAGCGTAGATCTAGCGGGGAACACAGATACGCAGTATTTT
TRBV29-1	TRBD1	TRBJ1-2	.	CSVETGTGGVGYTF	TGCAGCGTTGAAACCGGGACAGGGGGCGTTGGCTACACCTTC
TRBV12-3/TRBV12-4	.	TRBJ2-5	.	CASLRGSESETQYF	TGTGCCAGCTTGCGGGGCTCTGAGTCGGAGACCCAGTACTTC
TRBV25-1	.	TRBJ1-1	.	CASSEYAYPEAFF	TGTGCCAGCAGTGAATATGCCTACCCTGAAGCTTTCTTT
TRBV12-3/TRBV12-4	.	TRBJ1-1	.	CASSPPGIAGGTEAFF	TGTGCCAGCAGTCCGCCCGGGATTGCGGGCGGCACTGAAGCTTTCTTT
TRBV20-1	TRBD1	TRBJ2-4	few	CSADRGMAKNIQYF	TGCAGTGCTGACAGGGGAATGGCCAAAAACATTCAGTACTTC
TRBV12-3/TRBV12-4	.	TRBJ2-2	few	CASRSSGTTNTGELFF	TGTGCCAGCAGGTCTTCCGGGACAACGAACACCGGGGAGCTGTTTTTT
TRBV5-1	.	TRBJ2-7	.	CASSVSVAYEQYF	TGCGCCAGCAGCGTGAGCGTGGCCTACGAGCAGTACTTC
TRBV7-9	.	TRBJ1-1	few	CASSRTQKNTEAFF	TGTGCCAGCAGCCGGACTCAAAAGAACACTGAAGCTTTCTTT
TRBV9	.	TRBJ2-1	few	CASSVVPSYNEQFF	TGTGCCAGCAGCGTAGTCCCCTCCTACAATGAGCAGTTCTTC
TRBV29-1	TRBD2	TRBJ2-1	.	CSVDEGRGGSYNEQFF	TGCAGCGTTGACGAAGGGCGGGGGGGCTCCTACAATGAGCAGTTCTTC
TRBV20-1	.	TRBJ1-1	.	CSAIRGEQSEAFF	TGCAGTGCTATCCGGGGGGAGCAATCTGAAGCTTTCTTT
TRBV20-1	.	TRBJ1-2	many	CSAAADSNYGYTF	TGCAGTGCGGCAGCCGACTCCAACTATGGCTACACCTTC
TRBV9	TRBD2	TRBJ2-1	.	CASSVAISGGPLNLNNEQFF	TGTGCCAGCAGCGTAGCGATTAGCGGGGGGCCCCTGAATTTAAACAATGAGCAGTTCTTC
TRBV4-3	TRBD1	TRBJ2-1	few	CASSHSIRDRGENEQFF	TGCGCCAGCAGCCACAGCATCCGGGACAGGGGGGAAAATGAGCAGTTCTTC
TRBV11-2	.	TRBJ1-2	.	CASSFRGFAYGYTF	TGTGCCAGCAGCTTTCGGGGATTTGCCTATGGCTACACCTTC
TRBV7-2	.	TRBJ1-5	.	CASSLATMNQPQHF	TGTGCCAGCAGCTTGGCAACAATGAATCAGCCCCAGCATTTT
TRBV29-1	TRBD1	TRBJ2-3	few	CSVEGTGGLTDAQYF	TGCAGCGTTGAAGGTACAGGGGGCCTCACAGATGCGCAGTATTTT